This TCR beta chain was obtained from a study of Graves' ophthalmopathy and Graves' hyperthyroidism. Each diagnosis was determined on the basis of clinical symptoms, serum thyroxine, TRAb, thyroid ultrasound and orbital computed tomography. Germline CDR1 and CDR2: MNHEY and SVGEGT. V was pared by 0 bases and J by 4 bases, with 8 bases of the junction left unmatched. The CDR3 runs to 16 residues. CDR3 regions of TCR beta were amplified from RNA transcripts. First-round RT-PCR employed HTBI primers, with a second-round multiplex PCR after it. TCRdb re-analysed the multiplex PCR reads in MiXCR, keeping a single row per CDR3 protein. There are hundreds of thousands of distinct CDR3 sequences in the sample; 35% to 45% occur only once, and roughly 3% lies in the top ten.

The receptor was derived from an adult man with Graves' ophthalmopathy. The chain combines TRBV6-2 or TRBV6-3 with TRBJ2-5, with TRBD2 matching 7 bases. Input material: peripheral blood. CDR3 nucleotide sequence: TGTGCCAGCAGTTACTCGGGAGGGCCCTCAGGAGAGACCCAGTACTTC. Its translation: CASSYSGGPSGETQYF.